Reported below is one T cell receptor (beta chain). Its matching antigen is unknown. The data stem from a study of OX40 agonist ivuxolimab in advanced cancers. On the study more broadly: The drug used for patients, ivuxolimab, was an agonistic anti-OX40 (CD134) antibody. Enrollees could have had prior anti-PD-1, anti-PD-L1 or anti-CTLA-4 therapy, which around 43% had received. Study outcomes and limitations: Mean expanded clone counts were higher in CD8+ than CD4+ T cells.

The CDR3 has 15 residues. The trim removed 3 bases at V and 3 bases at J, leaving 7 bases unmatched. The germline gives CDR1 SQVTM, CDR2 ANQGSEA. This table comes from immunoSEQ multiplex PCR, and its TCRdb copy is limited to in-frame clones, with some not included. The repertoire includes roughly 70,000 clones, about 90% of them detected once, and just over 0.3% sits in the top ten. The J gene is TRBJ1-3, the V gene TRBV29-1; 8 nucleotides match TRBD1. The receptor comes from an adult with an advanced solid tumor such as melanoma, head and neck, liver or kidney cancer. This specimen consisted of CD4+ or CD8+ T cells sorted from blood, obtained in a trial of the OX40 agonist ivuxolimab. The CDR3 loop is CSVDSPGGFGNTIYF. The DNA for the CDR3 is TGCAGCGTTGATTCCCCAGGGGGCTTTGGAAACACCATATATTTT.